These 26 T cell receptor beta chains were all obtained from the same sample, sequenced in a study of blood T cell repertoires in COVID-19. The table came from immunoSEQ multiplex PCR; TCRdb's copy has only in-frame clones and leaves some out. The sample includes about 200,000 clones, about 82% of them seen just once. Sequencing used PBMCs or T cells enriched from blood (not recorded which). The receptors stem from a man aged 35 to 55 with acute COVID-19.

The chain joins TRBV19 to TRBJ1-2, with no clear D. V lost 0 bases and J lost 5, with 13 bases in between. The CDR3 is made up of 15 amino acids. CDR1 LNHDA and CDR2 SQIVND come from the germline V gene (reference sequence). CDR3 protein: CASSIEAGTSYGYTF. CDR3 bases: TGTGCCAGTAGTATAGAGGCAGGCACATCGTATGGCTACACCTTC.

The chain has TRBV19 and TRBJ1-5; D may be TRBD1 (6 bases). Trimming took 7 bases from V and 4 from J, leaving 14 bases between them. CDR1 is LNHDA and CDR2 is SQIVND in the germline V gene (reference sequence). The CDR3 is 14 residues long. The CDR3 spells CASKMDRFNQPQHF. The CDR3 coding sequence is TGTGCCAGTAAGATGGACAGATTTAATCAGCCCCAGCATTTT. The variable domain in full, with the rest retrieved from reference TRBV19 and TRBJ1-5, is DGGITQSPKYLFRKEGQNVTLSCEQNLNHDAMYWYRQDPGQGLRLIYYSQIVNDFQKGDIAEGYSVSREKKESFPLTVTSAQKNPTAFYLCASKMDRFNQPQHFGDGTRLSIL.

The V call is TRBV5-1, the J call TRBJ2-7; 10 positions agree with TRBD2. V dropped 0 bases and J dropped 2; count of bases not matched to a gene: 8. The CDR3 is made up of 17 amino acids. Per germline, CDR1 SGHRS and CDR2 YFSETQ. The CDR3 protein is CASSLGLTSGNPYEQYF. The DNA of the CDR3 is TGCGCCAGCAGCTTGGGCCTCACTAGCGGGAACCCCTACGAGCAGTACTTC.

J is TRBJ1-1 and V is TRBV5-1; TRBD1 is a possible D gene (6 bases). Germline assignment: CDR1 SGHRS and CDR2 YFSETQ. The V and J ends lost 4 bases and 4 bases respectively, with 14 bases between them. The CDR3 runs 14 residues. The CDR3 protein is CASSQGLDGTEAFF. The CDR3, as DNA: TGCGCCAGCAGCCAGGGGTTGGATGGCACTGAAGCTTTCTTT.

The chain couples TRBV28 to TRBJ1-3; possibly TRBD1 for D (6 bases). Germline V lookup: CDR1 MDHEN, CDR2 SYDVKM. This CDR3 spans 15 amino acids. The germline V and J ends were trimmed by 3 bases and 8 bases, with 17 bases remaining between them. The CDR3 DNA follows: TGTGCCAGCAGTTTCCCAATCGGCGGGGGGCACACCATATATTTT. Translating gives CASSFPIGGGHTIYF.

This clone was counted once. CDR3 amino acids: CASSHRDTDSGANVLTF. In DNA form, the CDR3 reads TGTGCCAGCAGCCACCGGGACACAGACTCTGGGGCCAACGTCCTGACTTTC. This chain links TRBV3-1 (or the pseudogene TRBV3-2) with TRBJ2-6, with D possibly matching TRBD1 (6 bases). From germline, CDR1 is LGHDT and CDR2 YNNKEL (reference sequence). The ends were cut back, 3 bases at V and 0 bases at J, with 12 bases in the middle. The CDR3 length is 17 residues.

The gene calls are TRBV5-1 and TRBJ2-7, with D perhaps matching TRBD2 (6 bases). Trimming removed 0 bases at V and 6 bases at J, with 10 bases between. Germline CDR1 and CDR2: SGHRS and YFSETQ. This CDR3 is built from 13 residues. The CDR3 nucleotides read TGCGCCAGCAGCTTGGACGGAGGGGTCGAGCAGTACTTC. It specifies CASSLDGGVEQYF.

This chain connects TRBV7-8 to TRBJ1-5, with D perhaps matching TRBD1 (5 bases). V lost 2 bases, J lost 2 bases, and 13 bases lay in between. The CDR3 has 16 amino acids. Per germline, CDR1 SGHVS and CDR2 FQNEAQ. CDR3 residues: CASSLLRGGGNQPQHF. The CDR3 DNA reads TGTGCCAGCAGCTTATTGAGGGGAGGCGGCAATCAGCCCCAGCATTTT.

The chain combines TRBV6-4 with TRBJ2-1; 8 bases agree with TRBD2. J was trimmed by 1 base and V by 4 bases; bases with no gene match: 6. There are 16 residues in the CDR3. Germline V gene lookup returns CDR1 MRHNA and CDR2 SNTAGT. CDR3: CASSAQAGVSYNEQFF. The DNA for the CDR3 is TGTGCCAGCAGTGCCCAAGCGGGAGTTTCCTACAATGAGCAGTTCTTC.

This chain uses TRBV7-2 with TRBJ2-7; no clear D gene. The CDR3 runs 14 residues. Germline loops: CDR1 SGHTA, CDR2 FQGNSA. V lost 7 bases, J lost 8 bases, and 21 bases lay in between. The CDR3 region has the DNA TGTGCCAGCACCCCGGTCCCCTCTCTAGTCCAGCAGTACTTC. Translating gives CASTPVPSLVQQYF.

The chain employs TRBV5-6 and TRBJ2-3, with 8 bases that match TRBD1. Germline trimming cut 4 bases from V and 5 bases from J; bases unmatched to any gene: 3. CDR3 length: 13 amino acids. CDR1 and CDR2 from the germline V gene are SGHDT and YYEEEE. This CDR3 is CASSPRGLDTQYF. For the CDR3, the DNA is TGTGCCAGCAGCCCCAGGGGGCTAGATACGCAGTATTTT.

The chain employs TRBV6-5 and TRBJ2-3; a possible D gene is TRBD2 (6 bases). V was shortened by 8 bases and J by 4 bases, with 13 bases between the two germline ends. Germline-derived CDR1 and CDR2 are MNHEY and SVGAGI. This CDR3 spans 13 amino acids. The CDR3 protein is CASSRERSDTQYF. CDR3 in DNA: TGTGCCAGCTCCCGGGAGAGATCAGATACGCAGTATTTT.

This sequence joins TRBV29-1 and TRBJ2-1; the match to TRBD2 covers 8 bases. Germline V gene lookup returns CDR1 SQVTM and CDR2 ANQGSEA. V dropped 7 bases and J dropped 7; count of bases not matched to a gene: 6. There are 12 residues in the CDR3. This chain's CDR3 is CSGAGVGNEQFF. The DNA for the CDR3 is TGCAGCGGAGCGGGAGTAGGGAATGAGCAGTTCTTC.

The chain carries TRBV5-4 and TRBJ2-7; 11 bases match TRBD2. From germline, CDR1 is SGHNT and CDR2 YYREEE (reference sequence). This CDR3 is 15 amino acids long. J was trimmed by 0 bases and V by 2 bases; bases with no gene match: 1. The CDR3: CASSFTSGSSYEQYF. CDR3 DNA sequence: TGTGCCAGCAGCTTTACTAGCGGGAGCTCCTACGAGCAGTACTTC. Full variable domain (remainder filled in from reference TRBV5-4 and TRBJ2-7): ETGVTQSPTHLIKTRGQQVTLRCSSQSGHNTVSWYQQALGQGPQFIFQYYREEENGRGNFPPRFSGLQFPNYSSELNVNALELDDSALYLCASSFTSGSSYEQYFGPGTRLTVT.

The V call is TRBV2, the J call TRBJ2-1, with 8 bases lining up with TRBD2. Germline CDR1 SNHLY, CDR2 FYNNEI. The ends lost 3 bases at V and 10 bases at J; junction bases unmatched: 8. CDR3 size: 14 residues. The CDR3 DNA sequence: TGTGCCAGCAGTGACCTAGCGGGCGACGAGGAGCAGTTCTTC. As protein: CASSDLAGDEEQFF.

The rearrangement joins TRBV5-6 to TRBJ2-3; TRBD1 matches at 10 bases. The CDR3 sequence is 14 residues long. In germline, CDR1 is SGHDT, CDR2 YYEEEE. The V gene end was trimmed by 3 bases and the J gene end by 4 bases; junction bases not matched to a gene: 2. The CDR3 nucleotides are TGTGCCAGCAGCTCGGACAGGGGGGCAGATACGCAGTATTTT. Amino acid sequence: CASSSDRGADTQYF.

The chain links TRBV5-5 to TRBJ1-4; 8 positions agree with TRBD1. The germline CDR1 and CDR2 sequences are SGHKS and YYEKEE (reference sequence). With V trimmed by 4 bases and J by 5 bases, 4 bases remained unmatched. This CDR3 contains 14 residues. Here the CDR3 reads CASSPGQANEKLFF. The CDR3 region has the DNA TGTGCCAGCAGCCCGGGACAGGCAAATGAAAAACTGTTTTTT.

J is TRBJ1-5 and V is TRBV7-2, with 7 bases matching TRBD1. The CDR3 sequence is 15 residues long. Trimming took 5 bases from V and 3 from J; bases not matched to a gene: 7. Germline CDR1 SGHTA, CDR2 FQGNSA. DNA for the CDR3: TGTGCCAGCAGCCCACGGACAGGAATCAATCAGCCCCAGCATTTT. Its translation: CASSPRTGINQPQHF.

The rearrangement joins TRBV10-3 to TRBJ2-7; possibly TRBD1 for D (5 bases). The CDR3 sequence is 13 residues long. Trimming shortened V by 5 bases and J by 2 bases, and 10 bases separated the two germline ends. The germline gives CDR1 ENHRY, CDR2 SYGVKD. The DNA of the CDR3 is TGTGCCATCAGTCCGGACACCCCCTACGAGCAGTACTTC. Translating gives CAISPDTPYEQYF.

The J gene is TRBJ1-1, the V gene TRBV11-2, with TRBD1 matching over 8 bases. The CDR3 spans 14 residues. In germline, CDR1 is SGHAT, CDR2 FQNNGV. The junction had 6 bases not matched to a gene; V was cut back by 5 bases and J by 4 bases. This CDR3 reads CASSPRQGSTEAFF. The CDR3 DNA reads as TGTGCCAGCAGCCCCCGACAGGGGAGCACTGAAGCTTTCTTT.

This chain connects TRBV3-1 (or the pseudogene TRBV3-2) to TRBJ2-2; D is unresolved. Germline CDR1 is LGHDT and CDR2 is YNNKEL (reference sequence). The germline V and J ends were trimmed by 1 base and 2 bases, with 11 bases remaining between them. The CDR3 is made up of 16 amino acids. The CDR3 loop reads CASSQAPLGNTGELFF. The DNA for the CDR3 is TGTGCCAGCAGCCAAGCTCCTTTGGGCAACACCGGGGAGCTGTTTTTT.

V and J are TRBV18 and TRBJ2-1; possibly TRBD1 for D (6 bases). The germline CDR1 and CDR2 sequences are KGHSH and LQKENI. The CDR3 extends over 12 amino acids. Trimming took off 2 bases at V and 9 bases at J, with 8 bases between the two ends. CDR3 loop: CASSPTGFEQFF. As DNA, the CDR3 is TGTGCCAGCTCACCAACAGGGTTTGAGCAGTTCTTC.

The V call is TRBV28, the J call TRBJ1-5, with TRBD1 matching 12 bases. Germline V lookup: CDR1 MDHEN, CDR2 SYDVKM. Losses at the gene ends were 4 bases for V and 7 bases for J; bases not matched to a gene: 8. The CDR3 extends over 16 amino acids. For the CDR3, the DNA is TGTGCCAGCAGTTCCGGGGGACAGGGGGCTTACCAGCCCCAGCATTTT. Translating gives CASSSGGQGAYQPQHF.

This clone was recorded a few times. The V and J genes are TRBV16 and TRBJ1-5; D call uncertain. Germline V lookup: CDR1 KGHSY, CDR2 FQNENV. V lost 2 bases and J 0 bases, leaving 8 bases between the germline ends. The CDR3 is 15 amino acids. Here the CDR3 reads CASSQDNLSNQPQHF. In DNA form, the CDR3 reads TGTGCCAGCAGCCAAGACAATCTTAGCAATCAGCCCCAGCATTTT.

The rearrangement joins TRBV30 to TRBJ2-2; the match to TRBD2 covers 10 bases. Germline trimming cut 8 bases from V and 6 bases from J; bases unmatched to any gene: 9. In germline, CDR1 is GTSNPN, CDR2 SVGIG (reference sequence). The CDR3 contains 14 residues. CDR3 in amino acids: CAIEREGLAGELFF. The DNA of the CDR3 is TGTGCCATAGAGCGGGAGGGCCTTGCCGGGGAGCTGTTTTTT.

Written as DNA, the CDR3 is TGTGCCAGCACCGCAACGAGTGGGGCCAACGTCCTGACTTTC. Residues: CASTATSGANVLTF. This chain uses TRBV6-5 with TRBJ2-6; D is uncertain. Per the germline V gene, CDR1 is MNHEY and CDR2 is SVGAGI. CDR3 length: 14 amino acids. The V gene lost 7 bases and the J gene lost 3 bases, with 10 bases spanning the gap.